Listed below are T cell receptor beta chains from one sample, sequenced in a study of blood T cell repertoires in COVID-19. TCRdb's copy holds only in-frame clones and misses some; the assay was immunoSEQ multiplex PCR. The table lists approximately 220,000 clones, about 80% of them singletons, with around 3% in the top ten. Specimen: peripheral blood. Receptor source: a woman under 40 who had recovered from COVID-19. Both conserved end residues are part of each CDR3. D genes are given only for firm matches. Only some rows state a clone size, as once, few, many or a class for expanded clones.

j_call v_call cdr3_length clone_size d_call cdr3_aa cdr3_nt
TRBJ1-1 TRBV28 13 NA TRBD1 CASSPTGITEAFF TGTGCCAGCAGCCCGACAGGGATCACTGAAGCTTTCTTT
TRBJ2-5 TRBV5-1 14 NA NA CASSLAAPQETQYF TGCGCCAGCAGCTTAGCGGCGCCTCAAGAGACCCAGTACTTC
TRBJ2-7 TRBV7-2 15 few TRBD1 CASSVILGQGYEQYF TGTGCCAGCAGCGTCATACTAGGACAGGGCTACGAGCAGTACTTC
TRBJ1-1 TRBV6-5 12 once TRBD1 CASRAQGQGAFF TGTGCCAGCAGGGCACAGGGACAGGGCGCTTTCTTT
TRBJ2-2 TRBV7-2 13 once NA CASSRGNTGELFF TGTGCCAGCAGCCGCGGGAACACCGGGGAGCTGTTTTTT
TRBJ1-1 TRBV9 13 NA TRBD1 CASSSTGYTEAFF TGTGCCAGTAGTTCGACAGGGTACACTGAAGCTTTCTTT
TRBJ2-1 TRBV5-4 12 NA NA CASSPPFGEQFF TGTGCCAGCAGCCCCCCATTTGGCGAGCAGTTCTTC
TRBJ2-1 TRBV12-3/TRBV12-4 13 NA TRBD2 CASSLLAGELEFF TGTGCCAGCAGTTTACTAGCGGGAGAACTGGAGTTCTTC
TRBJ1-6 TRBV12-5 17 once NA CASGLDPGSSYNSPLHF TGTGCTAGTGGTCTGGATCCGGGGAGCTCCTATAATTCACCCCTCCACTTT
TRBJ1-2 TRBV3-1/TRBV3-2 16 NA TRBD1 CASSPAGTGQTYGYTF TGTGCCAGCAGCCCGGCCGGGACAGGTCAAACCTATGGCTACACCTTC
TRBJ2-4 TRBV7-7 15 NA NA CASSLGGATKNIQYF TGTGCTAGCAGCTTAGGTGGAGCCACCAAAAACATTCAGTACTTC
TRBJ1-1 TRBV15 14 NA NA CATSRGDRNTEAFF TGTGCCACCAGCAGAGGTGATAGGAACACTGAAGCTTTCTTT
TRBJ2-7 TRBV2 12 NA TRBD1 CASSGQVYEQYF TGTGCCAGCAGCGGACAGGTCTACGAGCAGTACTTC
TRBJ1-1 TRBV19 14 NA NA CASRRADRNTEAFF TGTGCCAGTAGGAGAGCCGACAGGAACACTGAAGCTTTCTTT
TRBJ2-7 TRBV30 12 NA TRBD1 CAWSETGDEQYF TGTGCCTGGAGCGAGACAGGGGACGAGCAGTACTTC
TRBJ2-7 TRBV5-6 11 NA NA CASSIYGEQYF TGTGCCAGCAGCATTTACGGCGAGCAGTACTTC
TRBJ2-2 TRBV11-2 16 NA NA CASSPRTATNTGELFF TGTGCCAGCAGCCCTAGGACAGCTACGAACACCGGGGAGCTGTTTTTT
TRBJ2-5 TRBV3-1/TRBV3-2 16 NA NA CASSQVLRSFLETQYF TGTGCCAGCAGCCAAGTATTGAGGAGTTTTCTGGAGACCCAGTACTTC
TRBJ2-7 TRBV28 16 NA NA CASSPLEGRKTYEQYF TGTGCCAGCAGTCCTCTTGAGGGCAGGAAAACCTACGAGCAGTACTTC
TRBJ2-7 TRBV19 15 NA TRBD2 CATPYGAGVGHEQYF TGTGCCACTCCATACGGAGCGGGAGTGGGCCACGAGCAGTACTTC
TRBJ2-6 TRBV20-1 13 NA NA CSASPSGANVLTF TGCAGTGCTAGTCCTTCTGGGGCCAACGTCCTGACTTTC
TRBJ1-1 TRBV6-1 15 NA NA CASSEEGRASAEAFF TGTGCCAGCAGTGAAGAGGGCAGGGCGAGCGCTGAAGCTTTCTTT
TRBJ2-3 TRBV4-1 16 once TRBD2 CASSPKGSGYTDTQYF TGCGCCAGCAGCCCGAAGGGTAGCGGGTACACAGATACGCAGTATTTT
TRBJ2-2 TRBV3-1/TRBV3-2 15 few TRBD2 CASSPRREGTGELFF TGTGCCAGCAGCCCCCGGCGGGAGGGGACCGGGGAGCTGTTTTTT
TRBJ2-5 TRBV19 15 NA NA CASSTHRGGTETQYF TGTGCCAGTAGTACCCACAGGGGGGGAACAGAGACCCAGTACTTC
TRBJ2-3 TRBV12-1 18 NA NA CASSNIPAKTGHTDTQYF TGTGCCAGCAGCAATATTCCCGCGAAGACAGGGCACACAGATACGCAGTATTTT
TRBJ2-5 TRBV7-9 14 NA TRBD1 CASSLSRGLETQYF TGTGCCAGCAGCTTAAGCAGGGGGCTCGAGACCCAGTACTTC